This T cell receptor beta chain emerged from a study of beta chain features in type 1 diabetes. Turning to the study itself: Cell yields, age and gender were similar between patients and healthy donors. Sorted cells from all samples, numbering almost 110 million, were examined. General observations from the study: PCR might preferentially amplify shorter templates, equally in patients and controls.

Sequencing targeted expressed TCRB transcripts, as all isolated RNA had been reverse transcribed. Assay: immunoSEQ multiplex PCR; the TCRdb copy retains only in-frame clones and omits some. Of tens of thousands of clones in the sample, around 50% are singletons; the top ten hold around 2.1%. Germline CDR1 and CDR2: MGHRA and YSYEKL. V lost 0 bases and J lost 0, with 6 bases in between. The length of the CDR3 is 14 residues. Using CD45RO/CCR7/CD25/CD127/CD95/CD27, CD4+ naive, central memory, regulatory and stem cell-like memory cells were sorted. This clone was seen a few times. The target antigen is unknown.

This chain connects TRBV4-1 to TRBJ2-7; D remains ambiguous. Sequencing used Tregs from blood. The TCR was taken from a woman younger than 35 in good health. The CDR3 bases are TGCGCCAGCAGCCAAGATACAAGCTCCTACGAGCAGTACTTC. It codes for CASSQDTSSYEQYF.